This entry lists 21 T cell receptor beta chains sequenced from one sample in a study of a mutant IDH1 vaccine in newly diagnosed glioma. Some clones are missing from TCRdb's copy, which holds only in-frame ones; the method was immunoSEQ multiplex PCR. The repertoire holds 25,000 to 40,000 clones, with roughly three quarters as singletons. Time point of the sample: week 35, safety follow-up. Doses comprised 300 ug of mutant IDH1 20-mer peptide each, plus topical imiquimod. The antigens for these receptors are not known. Sample: PBMCs, taken from a glioma patient whose treatment included an IDH1 peptide vaccine. These receptors were collected from a woman in her thirties or forties with glioma.

The chain carries TRBV19 and TRBJ2-1; D unclear. This CDR3 has 13 residues. Deletions cut 5 bases from V and 12 bases from J, with 17 bases between. CDR1 and CDR2 from the germline V gene are LNHDA and SQIVND (reference sequence). CDR3 region: CASSPLDMFMQFF. In DNA, the CDR3 is TGTGCCAGTAGTCCCCTTGACATGTTTATGCAGTTCTTC.

This rearrangement joins TRBV4-1 to TRBJ2-1; 9 nucleotides match TRBD1. The trim removed 4 bases at V and 8 bases at J, leaving 9 bases unmatched. This CDR3 contains 15 residues. Per the germline V gene, CDR1 is MGHRA and CDR2 is YSYEKL. CDR3 in amino acids: CASSLVDRGTHEQFF. CDR3 nucleotides: TGCGCCAGCAGCCTTGTGGACAGGGGAACCCATGAGCAGTTCTTC.

This clone was counted only a few times. The V gene is TRBV5-1, the J gene TRBJ1-5; 11 nucleotides align to TRBD1. This CDR3 is built from 15 residues. J gave up 5 bases and V 2 bases, and 3 bases lay outside the gene matches. Per germline, CDR1 SGHRS and CDR2 YFSETQ. The CDR3 spells CASSFGTGGDQPQHF. CDR3 DNA sequence: TGCGCCAGCAGCTTCGGGACAGGGGGTGATCAGCCCCAGCATTTT. The full variable domain, its missing parts supplied by reference TRBV5-1 and TRBJ1-5, is KAGVTQTPRYLIKTRGQQVTLSCSPISGHRSVSWYQQTPGQGLQFLFEYFSETQRNKGNFPGRFSGRQFSNSRSEMNVSTLELGDSALYLCASSFGTGGDQPQHFGDGTRLSIL.

The rearrangement uses TRBV10-3 and TRBJ2-6; 8 bases are shared with TRBD2. With V trimmed by 10 bases and J by 0 bases, 11 bases remained unmatched. Germline-derived CDR1 and CDR2 are ENHRY and SYGVKD. This CDR3 has 17 residues. The DNA for the CDR3 is TGTGCCACCAGGCAGCGGGGGCCCCCCTCTGGGGCCAACGTCCTGACTTTC. Translated, it gives CATRQRGPPSGANVLTF.

The V gene is TRBV7-2, the J gene TRBJ2-7, with D perhaps TRBD1 (5 bases). The CDR3 sequence is 14 residues long. V was clipped by 7 bases and J by 6 bases, with 19 bases between them. The germline gives CDR1 SGHTA, CDR2 FQGNSA. The CDR3 loop is CASTHSGALGEQYF. The DNA of the CDR3 is TGTGCCAGCACCCACTCTGGGGCCCTCGGCGAGCAGTACTTC.

This clone was seen just once. The rearrangement uses TRBV4-2 and TRBJ2-7; 10 bases map to TRBD1. The CDR3 runs to 18 residues. Germline V CDR1 and CDR2: LGHNA, YNFKEQ. The V gene end was trimmed by 2 bases and the J gene end by 4 bases; junction bases not matched to a gene: 14. CDR3 loop: CASSQYLTGQGTTYEQYF. The CDR3, as DNA: TGTGCCAGCAGCCAATACCTAACGGGACAGGGGACAACTTACGAGCAGTACTTC.

In its sample, this clone was seen a few times. V is TRBV10-2 and J is TRBJ1-1; D is unclear. Per the germline V gene, CDR1 is WSHSY and CDR2 is SAAADI. CDR3 length: 15 amino acids. Trimming removed 2 bases at V and 0 bases at J, with 10 bases between. The CDR3 region has the DNA TGCGCCAGCAGTGAGGAAACGTTCATGAACACTGAAGCTTTCTTT. This sequence encodes CASSEETFMNTEAFF.

This clone appeared a few times. At one end the junction does not follow the germline gene, possibly because of a read error. For the CDR3, the DNA is TGTGCGAGCAGAGTGGTGCTGAACACTGAAGCTTTCTTT. This sequence encodes CASRVVLNTEAFF. The chain carries TRBV6-1 and TRBJ1-1; D gene uncertain. The CDR3 length is 13 residues. CDR1 MNHNS and CDR2 SASEGT come from the germline V gene.

This clone has just a few counts. The V call is TRBV27, the J call TRBJ1-5; tentatively, D is TRBD1 (5 bases). There are 15 residues in the CDR3. V was pared by 4 bases and J by 3 bases, with 13 bases between. Germline loops: CDR1 MNHEY, CDR2 SMNVEV (reference sequence). This CDR3 reads CASSWRGGINQPQHF. In nucleotides, the CDR3 is TGTGCCAGCAGTTGGAGGGGAGGAATCAATCAGCCCCAGCATTTT.

The CDR3 DNA sequence: TGCGCCACTGAAGGTGGAGTTTCCTACGAGCAGTACTTC. Its protein is CATEGGVSYEQYF. The chain is built from TRBV10-2 and TRBJ2-7, with no clear D. CDR3 size: 13 residues. V lost 10 bases and J lost 1, with 14 bases in between. Germline loops: CDR1 WSHSY, CDR2 SAAADI.

The chain couples TRBV6-1 to TRBJ1-6; TRBD1 might be the D (5 bases). V was cut by 7 bases and J by 8 bases, with 15 bases left in between. CDR1 is MNHNS and CDR2 is SASEGT in the germline V gene. CDR3 size: 14 residues. The DNA for the CDR3 is TGTGCCAGCATCAAGGGGTCTCAGTATTCACCCCTCCACTTT. It encodes CASIKGSQYSPLHF.

This chain joins TRBV7-9 and TRBJ1-1, with 7 bases lining up with TRBD1. Trimming removed 1 base from V and 2 bases from J; junction bases left unmatched: 7. The CDR3 covers 16 residues. Germline V gives CDR1 SEHNR, CDR2 FQNEAQ (reference sequence). Written as DNA, the CDR3 is TGTGCCAGCAGCTTAGTTGGAGGGGGCGTCAACACTGAAGCTTTCTTT. Protein sequence: CASSLVGGGVNTEAFF.

The rearrangement uses TRBV10-3 and TRBJ1-4, with 9 bases aligning to TRBD1. CDR3 length: 16 amino acids. The V and J ends lost 6 bases and 6 bases, in that order; junction bases with no gene match: 11. Germline V gene sequence: CDR1 ENHRY, CDR2 SYGVKD. CDR3 coding DNA: TGTGCCATCAGCCCCCGGGACAGGGTATTTCATGAAAAACTGTTTTTT. Protein: CAISPRDRVFHEKLFF.

This clone showed up just once. The chain has TRBV5-1 and TRBJ2-7, with TRBD1 identical over 10 bases. Germline loops: CDR1 SGHRS, CDR2 YFSETQ. CDR3 length: 15 residues. V was clipped by 0 bases and J by 3 bases; unmatched bases: 3. The CDR3 loop reads CASSLGQGANYEQYF. DNA of the CDR3: TGCGCCAGCAGCTTGGGACAGGGGGCCAACTACGAGCAGTACTTC.

This chain joins TRBV2 and TRBJ2-7; D ambiguous. Trimming shortened V by 2 bases and J by 7 bases, and 12 bases separated the two germline ends. CDR3 size: 13 residues. Germline values: CDR1 SNHLY, CDR2 FYNNEI. The CDR3 DNA follows: TGTGCCAGCAGTGAACAGATTCGTAAGGAGCAGTACTTC. It yields the protein CASSEQIRKEQYF.

The rearrangement uses TRBV6-6 and TRBJ1-2; D gene uncertain. Per the germline V gene, CDR1 is MNHNY and CDR2 is SVGAGI (reference sequence). Trimming removed 6 bases at V and 1 base at J, with 15 bases between. This CDR3 region has 15 residues. The DNA for the CDR3 is TGTGCCAGCAGCCGCAGTCTCGGGAGTAACTATGGCTACACCTTC. It specifies CASSRSLGSNYGYTF.

The chain employs TRBV10-1 and TRBJ2-3; 14 bases are a match to TRBD2. CDR1 WNHNN and CDR2 SYGVQD come from the germline V gene (reference sequence). The CDR3 covers 15 residues. With V trimmed by 8 bases and J by 6 bases, 7 bases remained unmatched. CDR3 DNA sequence: TGCGCCAGCGGAGGACTAGCGGGGGGATACGATACGCAGTATTTT. Translated: CASGGLAGGYDTQYF.

This chain joins TRBV6-1 and TRBJ1-1; D is possibly TRBD1 (6 bases). CDR1 is MNHNS and CDR2 is SASEGT in the germline V gene. The CDR3 length is 15 residues. Trimming removed 0 bases from V and 4 bases from J, with 12 bases in between. CDR3 residues: CASSEAGAWGTEAFF. CDR3 DNA sequence: TGTGCCAGCAGTGAAGCGGGGGCTTGGGGCACTGAAGCTTTCTTT.

This chain uses TRBV7-3 with TRBJ2-2; 12 bases map to TRBD2. Germline assignment: CDR1 SGHTA and CDR2 FQGTGA. With V trimmed by 5 bases and J by 7 bases, 14 bases remained unmatched. The CDR3 loop spans 18 amino acids. The CDR3 loop reads CASSPRLAGAGRIGELFF. CDR3 DNA: TGTGCCAGCAGCCCCCGACTAGCGGGGGCCGGTCGTATCGGGGAGCTGTTTTTT.

The chain carries TRBV18 and TRBJ2-7, with 7 positions matching TRBD1. The CDR3 loop spans 16 amino acids. From germline, CDR1 is KGHSH and CDR2 LQKENI. With V trimmed by 3 bases and J by 5 bases, 13 bases remained unmatched. The CDR3 here is CASSPLIPTGWHEQYF. DNA for the CDR3: TGTGCCAGCTCACCTTTGATCCCGACAGGGTGGCACGAGCAGTACTTC. Full variable domain (remainder filled in from reference TRBV18 and TRBJ2-7): NAGVMQNPRHLVRRRGQEARLRCSPMKGHSHVYWYRQLPEEGLKFMVYLQKENIIDESGMPKERFSAEFPKEGPSILRIQQVVRGDSAAYFCASSPLIPTGWHEQYFGPGTRLTVT.

The chain couples TRBV7-8 to TRBJ1-3; TRBD1 matches at 7 bases. The CDR3 sequence is 14 residues long. With 3 bases clipped from V and 4 bases from J, the junction kept 3 bases outside the gene matches. Per the germline V gene, CDR1 is SGHVS and CDR2 is FQNEAQ. CDR3 residues: CASSFRGGGNTIYF. The CDR3 DNA is TGTGCCAGCAGCTTCAGGGGGGGCGGAAACACCATATATTTT.